Presented here are 9 T cell receptor beta chains from one specimen sequenced in a study of shared clonotypes between healthy human individuals. The table came from immunoSEQ multiplex PCR; TCRdb's copy has only in-frame clones and leaves some out. Among about 1 million clones, approximately 78% were seen once, and the ten largest hold more than 0.5%. The sample comprised memory CD4+ T cells from PBMCs. Subset defined: CD45RA-negative fraction. These receptors all come from a man in his late teens or twenties in good health. Some clones in this sample may be carry-over from other donors' samples.

This chain joins TRBV11-2 and TRBJ1-6, with no clear D. V gave up 4 bases and J gave up 6 bases, with 13 bases separating them. Germline V gene lookup returns CDR1 SGHAT and CDR2 FQNNGV. CDR3 length equals 15 residues. In DNA form, the CDR3 reads TGTGCCAGCAGCTCTCGCGGTGTTTCTAATTCACCCCTCCACTTT. It is translated as CASSSRGVSNSPLHF.

This clone was observed a few times. The chain recombines TRBV5-1 with TRBJ1-1; maybe TRBD1 (6 bases). CDR1 SGHRS and CDR2 YFSETQ come from the germline V gene. The CDR3 runs to 14 residues. Between the trimmed V and J ends, which lost 2 bases and 4 bases, there was a span of 12 bases. The CDR3 spells CASSLGGEATEAFF. The CDR3 nucleotides read TGCGCCAGCAGCTTAGGGGGTGAGGCCACTGAAGCTTTCTTT.

The J gene is TRBJ2-7, the V gene TRBV27; TRBD2 agrees at 10 bases. The length of the CDR3 is 14 residues. Germline assignment: CDR1 MNHEY and CDR2 SMNVEV (reference sequence). J gave up 6 bases and V 6 bases, and 8 bases lay outside the gene matches. The CDR3 DNA reads TGTGCCAGCAGAAAAGCGGGAGGGCCTTTCGAGCAGTACTTC. Amino acid sequence: CASRKAGGPFEQYF.

In this sample, this clone turned up once. This chain joins TRBV28 and TRBJ2-7, with 8 positions matching TRBD2. The CDR3 loop spans 18 amino acids. Germline lookup yields CDR1 MDHEN and CDR2 SYDVKM. The V and J ends lost 5 bases and 0 bases, in that order; junction bases with no gene match: 15. CDR3 DNA sequence: TGTGCCAGCAGTACCGCCTGGTCTAGCGGGTCTAGCTCCTACGAGCAGTACTTC. This translates into CASSTAWSSGSSSYEQYF.

This clone has only a few counts. V gene TRBV15 combines with J gene TRBJ2-3; 12 positions match TRBD2. J was trimmed by 4 bases and V by 3 bases; bases with no gene match: 5. The germline V gene encodes CDR1 LNHNV and CDR2 YYDKDF (reference sequence). The CDR3 covers 16 residues. The CDR3 loop reads CATSSSSGRVADTQYF. Written as DNA, the CDR3 is TGTGCCACCAGCAGTTCTAGCGGGAGGGTGGCAGATACGCAGTATTTT.

The chain recombines TRBV6-1 with TRBJ1-2; possibly TRBD1 for D (5 bases). V was shortened by 10 bases and J by 8 bases, with 14 bases between the two germline ends. From germline, CDR1 is MNHNS and CDR2 SASEGT. The CDR3 consists of 11 residues. CDR3 in DNA: TGTGCCACAAACGGGGCCCTAGGCTACACCTTC. Protein product: CATNGALGYTF.

V usage is TRBV5-1 and J usage is TRBJ1-1; 7 bases match TRBD1. V shed 3 bases, J shed 7 bases, and the junction held 6 bases outside the gene matches. The CDR3 is 13 residues long. The germline gives CDR1 SGHRS, CDR2 YFSETQ. This chain's CDR3 is CASSYPGQVEAFF. CDR3 bases: TGCGCCAGCAGCTACCCCGGACAGGTTGAAGCTTTCTTT.

This clone appeared a few times. DNA of the CDR3: TGTGCCACCAGCAGAGGAGGACAGGGGCGCTCTGAAGCTTTCTTT. Residues: CATSRGGQGRSEAFF. The chain links TRBV15 to TRBJ1-1; 9 positions match TRBD1. CDR1 is LNHNV and CDR2 is YYDKDF in the germline V gene (reference sequence). V was pared by 1 base and J by 6 bases, with 6 bases of the junction left unmatched. The CDR3 length is 15 residues.

The chain is built from TRBV4-1 and TRBJ2-3; 14 bases match TRBD2. CDR1 is MGHRA and CDR2 is YSYEKL in the germline V gene. Trimming cost V 5 bases and J 5 bases; bases outside gene matches: 9. The CDR3 spans 17 residues. CDR3 nucleotides: TGCGCCAGCAGCTTCCGGGGACTAGCGGGAGCTGAAGATACGCAGTATTTT. Its protein is CASSFRGLAGAEDTQYF.